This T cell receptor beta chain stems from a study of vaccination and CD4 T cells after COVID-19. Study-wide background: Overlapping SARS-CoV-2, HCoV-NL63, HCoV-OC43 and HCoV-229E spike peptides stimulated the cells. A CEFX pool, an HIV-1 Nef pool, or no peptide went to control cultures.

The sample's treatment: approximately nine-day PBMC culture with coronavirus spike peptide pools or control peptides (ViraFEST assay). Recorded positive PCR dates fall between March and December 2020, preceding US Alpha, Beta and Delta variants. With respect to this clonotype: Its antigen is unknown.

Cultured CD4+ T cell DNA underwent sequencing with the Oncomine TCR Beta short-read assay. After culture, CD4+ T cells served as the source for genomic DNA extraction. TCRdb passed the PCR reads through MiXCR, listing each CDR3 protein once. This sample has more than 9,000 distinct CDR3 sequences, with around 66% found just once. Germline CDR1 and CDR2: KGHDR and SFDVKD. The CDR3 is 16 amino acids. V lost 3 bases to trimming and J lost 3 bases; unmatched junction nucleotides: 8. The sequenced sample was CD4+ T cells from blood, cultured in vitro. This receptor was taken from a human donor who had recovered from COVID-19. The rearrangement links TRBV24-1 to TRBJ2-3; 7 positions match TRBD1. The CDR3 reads CATSDADRVRTDTQYF. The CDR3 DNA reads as TGTGCCACCAGTGATGCCGACAGGGTGAGGACAGATACGCAGTATTTT.